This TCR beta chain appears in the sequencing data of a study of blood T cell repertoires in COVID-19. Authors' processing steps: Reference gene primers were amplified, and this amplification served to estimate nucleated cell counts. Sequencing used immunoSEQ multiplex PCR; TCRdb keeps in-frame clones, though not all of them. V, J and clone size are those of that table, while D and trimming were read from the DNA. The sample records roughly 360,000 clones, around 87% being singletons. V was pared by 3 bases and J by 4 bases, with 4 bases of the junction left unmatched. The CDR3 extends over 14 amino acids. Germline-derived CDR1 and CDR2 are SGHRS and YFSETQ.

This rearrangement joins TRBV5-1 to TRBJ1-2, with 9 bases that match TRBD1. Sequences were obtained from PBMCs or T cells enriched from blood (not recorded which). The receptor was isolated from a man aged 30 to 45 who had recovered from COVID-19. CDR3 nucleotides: TGCGCCAGCAGCTCGGGACAGGGAGTCTATGGCTACACCTTC. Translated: CASSSGQGVYGYTF.